Presented here are 4 T cell receptor beta chains from one specimen sequenced in a study of human versus mouse CDR3 diversity and MHC coevolution. Method: immunoSEQ multiplex PCR; TCRdb's copy keeps in-frame clones and lacks some. This table holds 75,000 to 90,000 clones, around 93% found once. Sequenced input: naive CD4+ T cells from blood. This sample's subset: CD45RO-negative CD62L-positive naive CD4 T cells. These receptors all come from a person aged 30-69 years in good health.

Here the CDR3 DNA reads TGTGCCACCAGCACCCGGACAGGGATCTCCTACGAGCAGTACTTC. It translates to CATSTRTGISYEQYF. The V gene is TRBV15, the J gene TRBJ2-7; TRBD1 matches at 8 bases. This CDR3 is built from 15 residues. Germline V gene lookup returns CDR1 LNHNV and CDR2 YYDKDF (reference sequence). V lost 4 bases, J lost 0 bases, and 5 bases stayed unmatched.

V is TRBV19 and J is TRBJ2-1; D may be TRBD1 (5 bases). With 4 bases removed from V and 1 base from J, the gap between germline ends came to 11 bases. Germline values: CDR1 LNHDA, CDR2 SQIVND (reference sequence). CDR3 length: 15 amino acids. CDR3 nucleotides: TGTGCCAGTAGTACCACAGGTGTATCCTACAATGAGCAGTTCTTC. This translates into CASSTTGVSYNEQFF.

The chain is built from TRBV7-2 and TRBJ2-1; 16 nucleotides agree with TRBD2. Germline V CDR1 and CDR2: SGHTA, FQGNSA. The CDR3 sequence is 15 residues long. V lost 4 bases, J lost 9 bases, and 3 bases stayed unmatched. CDR3 amino acids: CASSSGTSGRGEQFF. The CDR3 coding sequence is TGTGCCAGCAGCTCCGGGACTAGCGGGAGGGGTGAGCAGTTCTTC.

The chain employs TRBV7-9 and TRBJ2-1, with 10 bases lining up with TRBD2. Trimming cost V 1 base and J 6 bases; bases outside gene matches: 9. Per germline, CDR1 SEHNR and CDR2 FQNEAQ (reference sequence). The CDR3 contains 17 residues. This CDR3 reads CASSLGGLAGVFNEQFF. In DNA form, the CDR3 reads TGTGCCAGCAGCTTAGGGGGGCTAGCGGGAGTCTTCAATGAGCAGTTCTTC.